Described below is a single T cell receptor beta chain sequence and its context. The data were obtained in a study of shared clonotypes between healthy human individuals. The CDR3 has 17 amino acids. Germline assignment: CDR1 SGHDT and CDR2 YYEEEE. The germline V and J ends were trimmed by 0 bases and 0 bases, with 15 bases remaining between them. TCRdb's table, derived via immunoSEQ multiplex PCR, lists solely in-frame clones and lacks some. The table includes roughly 2 million clones, approximately 96% detected once. This TCR came from a young man in good health. Sequenced sample: naive CD4+ T cells sorted from blood. Subset in this sample: CD45RA+ positively selected. The J gene is TRBJ1-1, the V gene TRBV5-6; D is perhaps TRBD1 (6 bases). This CDR3 is CASSLGIQGVLNTEAFF. As DNA, the CDR3 is TGTGCCAGCAGCTTGGGCATACAGGGAGTGCTGAACACTGAAGCTTTCTTT.